Below, one TCR beta chain is given with its context. The antigen remains undetermined. Method: immunoSEQ multiplex PCR; TCRdb's copy keeps in-frame clones and lacks some. The data show roughly 24,000 clones, approximately 76% seen once. This CDR3 contains 15 residues. With V trimmed by 3 bases and J by 7 bases, 9 bases remained unmatched. CDR1 is KGHSH and CDR2 is LQKENI in the germline V gene. This sample stems from a study of vaccination effects on CD4 cells after COVID-19. Across the whole study: Two doses of either BNT162b2 or mRNA-1273 were given to each participant. Pre-vaccine samples were drawn 16 days and one week before the first dose.

Prior to sequencing, the ViraFEST assay stimulated PBMC with viral peptide pools, which expanded the antigen-specific CD4+ T cells. An approximately ten-day culture period preceded the isolation of CD4+ T cells. Documented for the person is a PCR-confirmed SARS-CoV-2 infection occurring between March and December 2020. Cultures received IL-2 medium that replaced half the medium on days 3 and 7. Whole-study findings and limits: There were few convalescent patients in the study and no early post-infection timepoints.

This sequence joins TRBV18 and TRBJ2-7; 10 bases fit TRBD1. The sample in question was CD4+ T cells from PBMCs cultured with SARS-CoV-2 spike peptides, obtained before COVID-19 vaccination. The receptor's source is a human donor who had a prior SARS-CoV-2 infection. CDR3 region: CASSPNGQGVLEQYF. Here the CDR3 DNA reads TGTGCCAGCTCACCTAACGGACAGGGGGTCCTTGAGCAGTACTTC.